This T cell receptor beta chain is drawn from a study of cytomegalovirus exposure and HLA in healthy donors. Study observations and caveats: The study flagged 150 to 200 TCR beta chains as cytomegalovirus-associated. Most observed TCR sequences were rare, whereas some public TCRs were detected in many donors. Under in vitro conditions, a few CMV-associated chains were confirmed as specific for CMV antigens.

Donors came from a validation cohort of about 110 subjects, distinct from the first 666-subject cohort. The CDR3 loop spans 15 amino acids. Losses at the gene ends were 5 bases for V and 4 bases for J; bases not matched to a gene: 10. Germline values: CDR1 MNHEY, CDR2 SVGAGI. Some clones are missing from TCRdb's copy, which holds only in-frame ones; the method was immunoSEQ multiplex PCR. The sample comprises 200,000 to 250,000 clones, roughly 91% of which are singletons, and roughly 2% rests with the top ten. For this clone: Its target is not known.

The receptor was isolated from a woman aged 18-29 years in good health and CMV-seropositive. The chain is built from TRBV6-5 and TRBJ1-2, with TRBD1 matching over 7 bases. Sequencing used PBMCs. Here the CDR3 reads CASSRTTGSGYGYTF. The CDR3 region has the DNA TGTGCCAGCAGTCGTACGACAGGGAGCGGCTATGGCTACACCTTC.